What follows is one T cell receptor (beta chain) and its context. This was the immunoSEQ v3 assay. TCRdb's copy holds only in-frame clones and misses some; the assay was immunoSEQ multiplex PCR. The sample records 60,000 or so clones, roughly two thirds being singletons. These data belong to a study of TIL therapy for anti-PD-1-resistant metastatic lung cancer. On the study more broadly: Patients then received nivolumab; progressors got lymphodepletion, TIL and IL-2.

V trimming: 3 bases; J trimming: 3 bases; junction bases outside the gene matches: 7. This CDR3 comprises 15 residues. Per the germline V gene, CDR1 is MNHEY and CDR2 is SMNVEV (reference sequence). Indicated time point: pre-treatment sample, taken before nivolumab and TIL therapy. The chain combines TRBV27 with TRBJ1-2; TRBD1 matches 7 bases. This TCR was sampled from a person aged 25 to 79 with non-small cell lung cancer. This material consisted of blood, taken at baseline. The CDR3 reads CASSFRWGTDYGYTF. Here the CDR3 DNA reads TGTGCCAGCAGTTTTAGGTGGGGGACAGACTATGGCTACACCTTC.